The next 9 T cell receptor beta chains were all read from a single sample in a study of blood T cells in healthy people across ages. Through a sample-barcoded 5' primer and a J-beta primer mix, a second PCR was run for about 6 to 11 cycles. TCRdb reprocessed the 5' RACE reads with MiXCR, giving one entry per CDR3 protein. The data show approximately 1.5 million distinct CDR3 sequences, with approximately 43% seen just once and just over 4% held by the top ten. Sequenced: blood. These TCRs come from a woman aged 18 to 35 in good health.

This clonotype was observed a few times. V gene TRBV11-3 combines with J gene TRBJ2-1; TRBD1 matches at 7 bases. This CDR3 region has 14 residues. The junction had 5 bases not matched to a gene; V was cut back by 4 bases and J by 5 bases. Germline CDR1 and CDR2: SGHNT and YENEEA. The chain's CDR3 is CASSSWDRHNEQFF. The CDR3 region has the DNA TGTGCCAGCAGCTCCTGGGACAGACACAATGAGCAGTTCTTC. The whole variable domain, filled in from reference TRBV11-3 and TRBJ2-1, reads EAGVVQSPRYKIIEKKQPVAFWCNPISGHNTLYWYLQNLGQGPELLIRYENEEAVDDSQLPKDRFSAERLKGVDSTLKIQPAELGDSAVYLCASSSWDRHNEQFFGPGTRLTVL.

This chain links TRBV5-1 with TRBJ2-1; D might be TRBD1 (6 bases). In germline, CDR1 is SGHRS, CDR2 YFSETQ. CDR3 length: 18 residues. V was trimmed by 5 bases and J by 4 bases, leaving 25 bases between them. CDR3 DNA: TGCGCCAGCAGTTTTCCCGTTCCGGGACGGGGACAATACAATGAGCAGTTCTTC. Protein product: CASSFPVPGRGQYNEQFF.

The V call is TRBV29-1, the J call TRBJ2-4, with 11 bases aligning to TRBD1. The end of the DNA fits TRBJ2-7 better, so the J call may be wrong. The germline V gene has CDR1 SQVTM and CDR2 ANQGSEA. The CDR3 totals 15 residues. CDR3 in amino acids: CSVITRDRGSNEQYF. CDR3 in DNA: TGCAGCGTCATCACCCGGGACAGGGGGTCAAACGAGCAGTACTTC.

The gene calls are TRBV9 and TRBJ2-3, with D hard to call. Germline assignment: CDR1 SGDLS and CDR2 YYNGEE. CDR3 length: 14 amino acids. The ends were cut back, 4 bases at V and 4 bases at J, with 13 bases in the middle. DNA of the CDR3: TGTGCCAGCAGCCCTCTCCACCAGTCAGATACGCAGTATTTT. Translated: CASSPLHQSDTQYF.

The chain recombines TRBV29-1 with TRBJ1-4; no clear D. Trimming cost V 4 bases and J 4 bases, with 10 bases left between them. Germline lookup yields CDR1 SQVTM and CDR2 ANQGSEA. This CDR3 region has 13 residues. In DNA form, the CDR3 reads TGCAGCGTTGGAGGCGGGGTTAATGAAAAACTGTTTTTT. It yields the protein CSVGGGVNEKLFF.

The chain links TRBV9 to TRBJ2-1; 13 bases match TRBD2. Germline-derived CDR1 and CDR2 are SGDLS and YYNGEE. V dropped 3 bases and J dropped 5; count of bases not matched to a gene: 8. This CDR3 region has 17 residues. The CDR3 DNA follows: TGTGCCAGCAGCGGAAGACTAGCGGGAGGTATCCACAATGAGCAGTTCTTC. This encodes CASSGRLAGGIHNEQFF.

CDR3: CAWSPRVLPTDTQYF. CDR3 sequence (DNA): TGTGCCTGGAGCCCACGGGTCCTACCAACAGATACGCAGTATTTT. The chain uses TRBV30 and TRBJ2-3; D is ambiguous. V lost 3 bases to trimming and J lost 3 bases, with 16 bases between them. This CDR3 spans 15 amino acids. CDR1 and CDR2 from the germline V gene are GTSNPN and SVGIG (reference sequence).

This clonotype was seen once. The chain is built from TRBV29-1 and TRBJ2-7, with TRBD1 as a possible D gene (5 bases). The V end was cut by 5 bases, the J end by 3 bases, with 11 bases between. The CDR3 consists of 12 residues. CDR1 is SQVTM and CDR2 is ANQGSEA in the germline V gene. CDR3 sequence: CSVLQDRYEQYF. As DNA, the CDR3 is TGCAGCGTTCTACAGGACCGCTACGAGCAGTACTTC.

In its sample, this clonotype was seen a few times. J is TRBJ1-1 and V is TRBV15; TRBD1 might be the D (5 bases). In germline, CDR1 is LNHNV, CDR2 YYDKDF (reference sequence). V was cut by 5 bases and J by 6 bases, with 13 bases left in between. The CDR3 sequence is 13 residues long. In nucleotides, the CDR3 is TGTGCCACCAGCTCCCGGGACGGAGCTGAAGCTTTCTTT. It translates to CATSSRDGAEAFF.